Presented here are 18 T cell receptor beta chains from one specimen sequenced in a study of blood T cell repertoires in COVID-19. The assay was immunoSEQ multiplex PCR, and TCRdb's table has in-frame clones only and misses some. The repertoire has roughly 64,000 clones, around 85% of them found once; the top ten carry 0.9% to 1.5%. The sample was peripheral blood. The source of these receptors is a middle-aged man with acute or convalescent COVID-19.

The chain recombines TRBV5-1 with TRBJ1-1, with 8 nucleotides matching TRBD1. Germline CDR1 SGHRS, CDR2 YFSETQ. After removal of 0 bases from V and 4 bases from J, the junction contained 2 bases not matched to a gene. The CDR3 extends over 14 amino acids. The CDR3, as DNA: TGCGCCAGCAGCTTGGGGACAGGGATCACTGAAGCTTTCTTT. It codes for CASSLGTGITEAFF.

The V call is TRBV4-1, the J call TRBJ1-5, with D perhaps matching TRBD1 (5 bases). Per germline, CDR1 MGHRA and CDR2 YSYEKL. V was trimmed by 1 base and J by 4 bases, leaving 20 bases between them. This CDR3 has 18 amino acids. The CDR3 protein is CASSQVVLGKGKNQPQHF. The CDR3 nucleotides read TGCGCCAGCAGCCAAGTCGTCTTGGGCAAGGGGAAAAATCAGCCCCAGCATTTT.

This clone was recorded once. The rearrangement uses TRBV7-2 and TRBJ1-2; 9 bases line up with TRBD1. V shed 5 bases, J shed 12 bases, and the junction held 13 bases outside the gene matches. Germline V gene sequence: CDR1 SGHTA, CDR2 FQGNSA. The CDR3 is 14 residues long. DNA for the CDR3: TGTGCCAGCAGCCACCGGGACAGGGCCCTGGGCCACACCTTC. It translates to CASSHRDRALGHTF.

This chain connects TRBV13 to TRBJ2-1, with D maybe TRBD2 (6 bases). The CDR3 runs to 18 residues. Per the germline V gene, CDR1 is PRHDT and CDR2 is FYEKMQ (reference sequence). V lost 1 base, J lost 6 bases, and 22 bases lay in between. The CDR3 nucleotides are TGTGCCAGCAGCTTAGTCCGTGGCGGGGTTCAGAGGGGCAATGAGCAGTTCTTC. Translating it yields CASSLVRGGVQRGNEQFF.

The rearrangement uses TRBV5-1 and TRBJ1-1; D unclear. Germline V gene data show CDR1 as SGHRS and CDR2 as YFSETQ. V lost 5 bases to trimming and J lost 5 bases, with 16 bases between them. This CDR3 is 14 amino acids long. The CDR3 nucleotides are TGCGCCAGCAGTCAACTCGGCCCGGAGACTGAAGCTTTCTTT. The encoded protein is CASSQLGPETEAFF. The full variable domain, in which reference TRBV5-1 and TRBJ1-1 provide the parts outside the CDR3, is KAGVTQTPRYLIKTRGQQVTLSCSPISGHRSVSWYQQTPGQGLQFLFEYFSETQRNKGNFPGRFSGRQFSNSRSEMNVSTLELGDSALYLCASSQLGPETEAFFGQGTRLTVV.

The genes are TRBV5-1 and TRBJ2-7; a weak D match, TRBD1 (7 bases). Trimming removed 2 bases at V and 5 bases at J, with 17 bases between. CDR3 size: 15 residues. CDR1 SGHRS and CDR2 YFSETQ come from the germline V gene. The DNA of the CDR3 is TGCGCCAGCAGCTTCTACAACAGGGGCGGGGACGAGCAGTACTTC. This encodes CASSFYNRGGDEQYF.

CDR3 coding DNA: TGCGCCAGCAGTGAGTCGCGCTCGCCGTCCAACAATGAGCAGTTCTTC. Translating gives CASSESRSPSNNEQFF. The rearrangement uses TRBV10-1 and TRBJ2-1, with D unresolved. This CDR3 has 16 residues. CDR1 and CDR2 from the germline V gene are WNHNN and SYGVQD (reference sequence). Trimming took 0 bases from V and 5 from J, leaving 14 bases between them.

CDR3 nucleotide sequence: TGTGCCAGCAGCTTAGATCAGGGTATGATGGATACGCAGTATTTT. Its protein product is CASSLDQGMMDTQYF. The chain is built from TRBV7-2 and TRBJ2-3; possible D gene TRBD1, 5 bases. Trimming stripped 1 base from V and 6 bases from J, with 14 bases between. The CDR3 runs 15 residues. Germline-derived CDR1 and CDR2 are SGHTA and FQGNSA.

V and J are TRBV28 and TRBJ1-1, with TRBD1 matching 8 bases. The length of the CDR3 is 14 residues. Per the germline V gene, CDR1 is MDHEN and CDR2 is SYDVKM. V lost 8 bases to trimming and J lost 3 bases; unmatched junction nucleotides: 8. CDR3 protein: CASGTRGPDTEAFF. The CDR3 DNA reads as TGTGCCAGCGGCACCAGGGGGCCGGACACTGAAGCTTTCTTT. The complete variable domain, with remaining parts taken from reference TRBV28 and TRBJ1-1, reads DVKVTQSSRYLVKRTGEKVFLECVQDMDHENMFWYRQDPGLGLRLIYFSYDVKMKEKGDIPEGYSVSREKKERFSLILESASTNQTSMYLCASGTRGPDTEAFFGQGTRLTVV.

The rearrangement links TRBV6-5 to TRBJ2-7; tentatively, D is TRBD2 (6 bases). The CDR3 spans 14 residues. Trimming cost V 7 bases and J 5 bases, with 18 bases left between them. Germline loops: CDR1 MNHEY, CDR2 SVGAGI. Here the CDR3 reads CASTILGLRNEQYF. The CDR3, as DNA: TGTGCCAGCACCATATTGGGACTGAGGAACGAGCAGTACTTC.

V and J are TRBV7-9 and TRBJ1-2, with D maybe TRBD1 (6 bases). Germline V gene data show CDR1 as SEHNR and CDR2 as FQNEAQ (reference sequence). The germline V and J ends were trimmed by 5 bases and 7 bases, with 23 bases remaining between them. There are 16 residues in the CDR3. The CDR3 region is CASSLTGSSDLSGYTF. DNA for the CDR3: TGTGCCAGCAGCCTAACAGGGAGCTCAGACCTTAGTGGCTACACCTTC.

This clone was picked up a small number of times. V usage is TRBV15 and J usage is TRBJ1-1; D gene uncertain. V lost 1 base, J lost 8 bases, and 5 bases lay in between. The germline V gene has CDR1 LNHNV and CDR2 YYDKDF (reference sequence). The CDR3 covers 11 residues. CDR3 DNA sequence: TGTGCCACCAGCAGAGTGGCCGAAGCTTTCTTT. This sequence encodes CATSRVAEAFF.

The sample holds one count of this clone. The chain employs TRBV30 and TRBJ2-5; TRBD2 might be the D (6 bases). V lost 3 bases to trimming and J lost 3 bases, with 11 bases between them. This CDR3 spans 13 amino acids. Germline V lookup: CDR1 GTSNPN, CDR2 SVGIG (reference sequence). CDR3 DNA sequence: TGTGCCTGGAGCGCGGGACTGGAAGAGACCCAGTACTTC. It specifies CAWSAGLEETQYF.

This sequence joins TRBV5-1 and TRBJ2-5; 11 nucleotides align to TRBD2. After removal of 0 bases from V and 3 bases from J, the junction contained 1 base not matched to a gene. Germline-derived CDR1 and CDR2 are SGHRS and YFSETQ. CDR3 size: 15 residues. Here the CDR3 reads CASSLGLAGKETQYF. Here the CDR3 DNA reads TGCGCCAGCAGCTTGGGACTAGCGGGGAAAGAGACCCAGTACTTC.

The V gene is TRBV5-1, the J gene TRBJ1-6; D not certain. V was trimmed by 0 bases and J by 2 bases, leaving 6 bases between them. Germline V CDR1 and CDR2: SGHRS, YFSETQ. This CDR3 comprises 15 residues. The CDR3: CASSLEGAYNSPLHF. DNA of the CDR3: TGCGCCAGCAGCTTGGAGGGAGCCTATAATTCACCCCTCCACTTT.

V is TRBV3-1 (or the pseudogene TRBV3-2) and J is TRBJ1-2, with 8 bases lining up with TRBD1. The ends lost 1 base at V and 4 bases at J; junction bases unmatched: 5. CDR3 length: 15 residues. CDR1 is LGHDT and CDR2 is YNNKEL in the germline V gene (reference sequence). The CDR3 protein is CASSQGEQGVYGYTF. The CDR3 nucleotides are TGTGCCAGCAGCCAAGGGGAACAGGGGGTCTATGGCTACACCTTC.

For the CDR3, the DNA is TGTGCCAGCAGCGCGACAGGGGGGGGAAACACCATATATTTT. This gives the protein CASSATGGGNTIYF. J is TRBJ1-3 and V is TRBV9; the match to TRBD1 covers 9 bases. The V gene end was trimmed by 3 bases and the J gene end by 4 bases; junction bases not matched to a gene: 2. From germline, CDR1 is SGDLS and CDR2 YYNGEE. The CDR3 consists of 14 residues.

This sequence joins TRBV27 and TRBJ2-5; 7 nucleotides align to TRBD1. CDR3 size: 15 residues. The ends lost 9 bases at V and 5 bases at J; junction bases unmatched: 15. Germline lookup yields CDR1 MNHEY and CDR2 SMNVEV (reference sequence). Here the CDR3 reads CASGKTGSHGETQYF. The CDR3 coding sequence is TGTGCCAGTGGTAAGACAGGGTCCCACGGGGAGACCCAGTACTTC.